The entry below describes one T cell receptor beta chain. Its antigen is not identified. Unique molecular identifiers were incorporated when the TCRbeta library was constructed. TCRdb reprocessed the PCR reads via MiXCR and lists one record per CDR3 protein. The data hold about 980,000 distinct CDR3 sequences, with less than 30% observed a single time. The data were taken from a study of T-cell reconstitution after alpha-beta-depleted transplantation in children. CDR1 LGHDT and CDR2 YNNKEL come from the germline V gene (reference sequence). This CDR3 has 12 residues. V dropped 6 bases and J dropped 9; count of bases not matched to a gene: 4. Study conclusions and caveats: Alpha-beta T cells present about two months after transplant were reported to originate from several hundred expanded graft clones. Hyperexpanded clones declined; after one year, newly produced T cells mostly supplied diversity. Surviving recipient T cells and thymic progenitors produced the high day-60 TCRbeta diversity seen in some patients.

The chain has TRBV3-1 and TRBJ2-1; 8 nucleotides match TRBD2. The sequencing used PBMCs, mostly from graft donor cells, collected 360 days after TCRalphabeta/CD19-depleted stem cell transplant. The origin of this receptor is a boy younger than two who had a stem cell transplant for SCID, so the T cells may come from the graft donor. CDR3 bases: TGTGCCAGCAGTCGGGGGGGATCTGAGCAGTTCTTC. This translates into CASSRGGSEQFF.